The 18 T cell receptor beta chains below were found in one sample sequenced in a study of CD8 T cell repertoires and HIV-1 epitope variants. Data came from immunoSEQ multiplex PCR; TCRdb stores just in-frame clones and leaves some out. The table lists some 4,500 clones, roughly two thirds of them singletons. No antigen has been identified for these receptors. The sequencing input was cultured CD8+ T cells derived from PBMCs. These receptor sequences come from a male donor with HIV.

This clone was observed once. The CDR3 DNA is TGTGCCAGCAGTCCAGGGACAGGGATCTACGAGCAGTACTTC. Protein: CASSPGTGIYEQYF. The rearrangement uses TRBV28 and TRBJ2-7; TRBD1 matches at 9 bases. Germline V gene sequence: CDR1 MDHEN, CDR2 SYDVKM. This CDR3 spans 14 amino acids. V lost 5 bases, J lost 3 bases, and 5 bases stayed unmatched.

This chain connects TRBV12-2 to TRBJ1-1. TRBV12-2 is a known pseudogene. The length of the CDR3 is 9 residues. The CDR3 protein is CASSARAFF. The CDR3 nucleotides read TGTGCAAGTTCGGCGCGGGCTTTCTTT.

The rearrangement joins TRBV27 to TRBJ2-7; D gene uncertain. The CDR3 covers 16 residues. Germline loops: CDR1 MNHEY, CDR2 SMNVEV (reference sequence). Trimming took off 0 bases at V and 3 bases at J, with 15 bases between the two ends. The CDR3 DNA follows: TGTGCCAGCAGTTTATCGTCAGCCGGGTGGTTCTACGAGCAGTACTTC. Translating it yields CASSLSSAGWFYEQYF.

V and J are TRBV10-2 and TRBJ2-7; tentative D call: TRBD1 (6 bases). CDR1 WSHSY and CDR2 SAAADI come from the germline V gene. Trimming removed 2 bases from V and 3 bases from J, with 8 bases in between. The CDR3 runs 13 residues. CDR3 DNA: TGCGCCAGCAGTGAGCGGGACATCTACGAGCAGTACTTC. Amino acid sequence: CASSERDIYEQYF.

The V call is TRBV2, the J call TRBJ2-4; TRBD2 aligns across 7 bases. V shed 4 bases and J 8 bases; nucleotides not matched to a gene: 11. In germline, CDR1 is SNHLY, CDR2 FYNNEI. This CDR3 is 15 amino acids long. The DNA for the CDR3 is TGTGCCAGCAGTGCTCGTGCTAGCGGTGGAGACATTCAGTACTTC. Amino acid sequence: CASSARASGGDIQYF.

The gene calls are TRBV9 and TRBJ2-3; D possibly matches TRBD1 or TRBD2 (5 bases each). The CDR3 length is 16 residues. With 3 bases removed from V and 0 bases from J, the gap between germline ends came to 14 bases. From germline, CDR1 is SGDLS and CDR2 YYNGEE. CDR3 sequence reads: CASSAPPGRSTDTQYF. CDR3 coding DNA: TGTGCCAGCAGCGCCCCGCCGGGGCGAAGCACAGATACGCAGTATTTT.

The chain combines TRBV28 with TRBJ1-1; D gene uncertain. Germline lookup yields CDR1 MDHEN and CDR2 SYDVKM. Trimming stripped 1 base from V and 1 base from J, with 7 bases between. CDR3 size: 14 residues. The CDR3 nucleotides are TGTGCCAGCAGTTTATTACCGTCGAACACTGAAGCTTTCTTT. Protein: CASSLLPSNTEAFF.

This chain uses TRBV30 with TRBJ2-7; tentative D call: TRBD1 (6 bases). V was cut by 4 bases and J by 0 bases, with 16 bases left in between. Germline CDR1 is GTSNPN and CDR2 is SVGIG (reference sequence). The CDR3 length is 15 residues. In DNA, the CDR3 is TGTGCCTGGACCCCGCCGGACAGTCTCTCCTACGAGCAGTACTTC. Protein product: CAWTPPDSLSYEQYF.

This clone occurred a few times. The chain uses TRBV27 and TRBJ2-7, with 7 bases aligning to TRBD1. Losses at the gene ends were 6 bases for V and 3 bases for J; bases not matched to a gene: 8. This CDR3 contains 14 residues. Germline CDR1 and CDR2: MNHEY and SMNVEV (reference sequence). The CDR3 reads CASSLTGFNYEQYF. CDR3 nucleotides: TGTGCCAGCAGCCTGACAGGGTTTAACTACGAGCAGTACTTC.

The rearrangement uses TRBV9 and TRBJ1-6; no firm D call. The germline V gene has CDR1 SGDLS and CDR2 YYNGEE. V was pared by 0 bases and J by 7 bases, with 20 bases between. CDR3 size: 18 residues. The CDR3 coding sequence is TGTGCCAGCAGCGTAGATTCCTTCGCGGGGTCTGGGAATTCACCCCTCCACTTT. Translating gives CASSVDSFAGSGNSPLHF.

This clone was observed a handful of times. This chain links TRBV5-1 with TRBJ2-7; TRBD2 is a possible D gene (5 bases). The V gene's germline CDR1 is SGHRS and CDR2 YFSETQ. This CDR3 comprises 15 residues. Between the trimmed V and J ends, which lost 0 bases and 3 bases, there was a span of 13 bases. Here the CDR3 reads CASSLAVGVDYEQYF. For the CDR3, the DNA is TGCGCCAGCAGCTTGGCGGTCGGGGTCGACTACGAGCAGTACTTC.

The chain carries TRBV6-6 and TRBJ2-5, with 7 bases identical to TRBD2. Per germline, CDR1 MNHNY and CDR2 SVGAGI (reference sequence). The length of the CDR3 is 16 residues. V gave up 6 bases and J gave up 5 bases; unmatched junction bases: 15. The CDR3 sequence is CASSRALGEGRETQYF. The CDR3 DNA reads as TGTGCCAGCAGCCGAGCTTTGGGGGAGGGCCGTGAGACCCAGTACTTC.

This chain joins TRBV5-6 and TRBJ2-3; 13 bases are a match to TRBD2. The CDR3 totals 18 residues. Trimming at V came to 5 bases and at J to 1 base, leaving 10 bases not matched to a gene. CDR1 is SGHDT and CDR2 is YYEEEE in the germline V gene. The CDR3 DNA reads TGTGCCAGCAGTGCTGGACTAGCGGGAGCGTGGGGCACAGATACGCAGTATTTT. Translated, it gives CASSAGLAGAWGTDTQYF.

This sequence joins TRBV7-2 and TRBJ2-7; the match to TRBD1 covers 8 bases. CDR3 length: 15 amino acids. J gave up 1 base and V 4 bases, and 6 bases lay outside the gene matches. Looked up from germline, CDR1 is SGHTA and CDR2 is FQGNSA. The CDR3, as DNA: TGTGCCAGCAGCTCCCGGACAGGGCTTTCCTACGAGCAGTACTTC. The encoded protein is CASSSRTGLSYEQYF.

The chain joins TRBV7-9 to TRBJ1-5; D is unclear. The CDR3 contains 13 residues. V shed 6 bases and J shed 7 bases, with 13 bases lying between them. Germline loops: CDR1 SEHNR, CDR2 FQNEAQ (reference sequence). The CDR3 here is CASSDGPGQPQHF. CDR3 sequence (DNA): TGTGCCAGCAGTGACGGACCCGGGCAGCCCCAGCATTTT.

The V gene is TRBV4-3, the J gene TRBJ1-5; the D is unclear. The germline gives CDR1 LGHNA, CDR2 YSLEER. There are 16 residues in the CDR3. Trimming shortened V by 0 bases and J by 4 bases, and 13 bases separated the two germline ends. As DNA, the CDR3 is TGCGCCAGCAGCCAAGATCGGGGTGCGGGGAATCAGCCCCAGCATTTT. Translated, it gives CASSQDRGAGNQPQHF.

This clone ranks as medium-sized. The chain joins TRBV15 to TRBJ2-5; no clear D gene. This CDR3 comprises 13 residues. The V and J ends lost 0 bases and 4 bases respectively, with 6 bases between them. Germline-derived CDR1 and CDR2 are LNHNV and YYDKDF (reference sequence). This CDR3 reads CATSRDRRETQYF. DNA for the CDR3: TGTGCCACCAGCAGAGATCGGAGAGAGACCCAGTACTTC.

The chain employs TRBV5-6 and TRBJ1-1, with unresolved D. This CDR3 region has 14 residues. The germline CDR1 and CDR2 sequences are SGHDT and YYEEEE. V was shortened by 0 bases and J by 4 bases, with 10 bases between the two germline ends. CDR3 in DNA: TGTGCCAGCAGCTTGGTGGAGGAGGGCACTGAAGCTTTCTTT. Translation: CASSLVEEGTEAFF.